These 5 T cell receptor beta chains came from one sample sequenced in a study of blood T cell repertoires in COVID-19. The data were produced by immunoSEQ multiplex PCR, yet TCRdb's version contains in-frame clones alone and is incomplete. The data show 150,000 to 200,000 clones, approximately 87% seen once. The source material was peripheral blood. These TCRs come from a woman between 18 and 29 years old who had recovered from COVID-19.

The genes are TRBV5-3 and TRBJ1-1; D gene ambiguous. TRBV5-3 is noted as an ORF with a role that remains uncertain. The length of the CDR3 is 12 residues. Deletions cut 1 base from V and 11 bases from J, with 12 bases between. The CDR3 here is CARSLTFTEAFF. The CDR3 region has the DNA TGTGCCAGAAGCTTGACATTCACGGAGGCTTTCTTT.

V usage is TRBV28 and J usage is TRBJ2-3, with D possibly TRBD2 on 7 matching bases. V lost 3 bases, J lost 3 bases, and 19 bases lay in between. Germline V CDR1 and CDR2: MDHEN, SYDVKM. The CDR3 extends over 17 amino acids. The chain's CDR3 is CASSFRGRGSWTDTQYF. The CDR3, as DNA: TGTGCCAGCAGTTTTCGGGGGCGGGGGAGTTGGACAGATACGCAGTATTTT.

The rearrangement joins TRBV13 to TRBJ2-7; D is unclear. Germline V CDR1 and CDR2: PRHDT, FYEKMQ (reference sequence). This CDR3 has 11 residues. The ends were cut back, 3 bases at V and 2 bases at J, with 2 bases in the middle. CDR3: CASSFTYEQYF. CDR3 in DNA: TGTGCCAGCAGCTTTACCTACGAGCAGTACTTC. Variable domain in full (rest from reference TRBV13 and TRBJ2-7): AAGVIQSPRHLIKEKRETATLKCYPIPRHDTVYWYQQGPGQDPQFLISFYEKMQSDKGSIPDRFSAQQFSDYHSELNMSSLELGDSALYFCASSFTYEQYFGPGTRLTVT.

J is TRBJ1-1 and V is TRBV5-1; 7 nucleotides match TRBD1. V dropped 4 bases and J dropped 4; count of bases not matched to a gene: 16. The germline V gene encodes CDR1 SGHRS and CDR2 YFSETQ. This CDR3 comprises 17 residues. Here the CDR3 reads CASSPHPLAGGGTEAFF. The DNA for the CDR3 is TGCGCCAGCAGCCCCCACCCCCTGGCAGGGGGAGGCACTGAAGCTTTCTTT.

This chain connects TRBV6-2 or TRBV6-3 to TRBJ1-1; no reliable D call. The CDR3 extends over 13 amino acids. The ends were cut back, 5 bases at V and 1 base at J, with 8 bases in the middle. Germline values: CDR1 MNHEY, CDR2 SVGEGT. As DNA, the CDR3 is TGTGCCAGCAGTCTAGGTTGGAACACTGAAGCTTTCTTT. Its protein is CASSLGWNTEAFF.